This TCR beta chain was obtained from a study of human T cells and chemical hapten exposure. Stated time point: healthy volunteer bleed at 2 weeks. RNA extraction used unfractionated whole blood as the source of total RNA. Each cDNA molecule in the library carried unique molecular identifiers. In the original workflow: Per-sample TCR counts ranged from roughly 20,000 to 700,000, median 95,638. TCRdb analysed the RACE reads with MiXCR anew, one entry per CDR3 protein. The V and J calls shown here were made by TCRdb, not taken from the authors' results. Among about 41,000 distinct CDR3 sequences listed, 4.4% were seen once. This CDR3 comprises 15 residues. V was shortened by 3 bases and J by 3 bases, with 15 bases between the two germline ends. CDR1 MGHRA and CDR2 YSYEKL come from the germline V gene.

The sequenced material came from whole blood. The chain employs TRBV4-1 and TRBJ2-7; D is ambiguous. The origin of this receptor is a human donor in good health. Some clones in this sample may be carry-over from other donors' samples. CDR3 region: CASSHVFKMDYEQYF. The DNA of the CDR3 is TGCGCCAGCAGCCACGTATTTAAAATGGACTACGAGCAGTACTTC.